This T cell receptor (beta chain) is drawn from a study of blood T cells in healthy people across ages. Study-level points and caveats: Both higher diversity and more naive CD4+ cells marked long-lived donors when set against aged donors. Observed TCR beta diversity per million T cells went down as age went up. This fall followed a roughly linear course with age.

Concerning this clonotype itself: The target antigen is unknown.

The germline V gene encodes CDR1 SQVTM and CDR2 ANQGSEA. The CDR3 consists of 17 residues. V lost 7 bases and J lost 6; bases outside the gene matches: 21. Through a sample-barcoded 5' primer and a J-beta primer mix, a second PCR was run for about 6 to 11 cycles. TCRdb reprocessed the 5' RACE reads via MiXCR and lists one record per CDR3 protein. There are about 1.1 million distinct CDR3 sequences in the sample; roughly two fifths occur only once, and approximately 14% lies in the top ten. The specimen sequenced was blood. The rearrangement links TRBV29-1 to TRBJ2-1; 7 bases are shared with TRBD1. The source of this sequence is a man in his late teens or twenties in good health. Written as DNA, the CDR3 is TGCAGCGCCTATACGTTCGCCGGGACAGACTATCCCAATGAGCAGTTCTTC. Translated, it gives CSAYTFAGTDYPNEQFF.